This T cell receptor beta chain was captured in a study of T cells expressing NK-cell markers. Across the whole study: Underlying the TCR beta repertoires were sorted CD3+CD56+NKG2C+, CD3+CD56+NKG2C- and CD3+CD56-NKG2C+ T cells. Seven donors tested HCMV-seropositive and one tested seronegative among the eight sequenced. Points from the study as a whole: Each of over 5 donors carried dominant NKG2C+ clonotypes accounting for roughly 1.0-8% of CD8+ T cells.

The CDR3 is 15 amino acids. The germline V gene has CDR1 SGHDT and CDR2 YYEEEE. Remarks on this clonotype: Its antigen remains unknown.

As the method of synthesis, 5'RACE template switching with UMIs yielded TCR beta cDNA. TCRdb reanalyzed the 5' RACE reads, giving one entry per CDR3 protein sequence and no DNA. This repertoire includes approximately 550,000 distinct CDR3 sequences. The clonotype comes from a man aged 18 to 29 in good health. Specimen: blood T cells: a sorted CD56 or NKG2C T cell subset, CD4+ or CD8+ T cells, or bulk PBMC T cells (not recorded which). This chain connects TRBV5-6 to TRBJ2-7; the D gene TCRdb calls, TRBD1, cannot be checked with no DNA. CDR3 loop: CASSFRAGASYEQYF.